This TCR beta chain was identified during a study of identical twins. General study results and limits: For cord blood, abundant beta clonotypes had fewer insertions, unlike memory repertoires, which showed none. Conclusions were based on cross-sectional statistical analysis, without following the same donors. Twins shared beta out-of-frame sequences in excess, but this excess was weaker. Diverse VJ usage suggested most zero-insertion clonotypes were not invariant T cells.

This CDR3 is 17 amino acids long. Trimming removed 2 bases at V and 3 bases at J, with 19 bases between. The germline CDR1 and CDR2 sequences are LGHDT and YNNKEL (reference sequence). Via MiXCR, TCRdb re-called the 5' RACE reads, giving one row per CDR3 protein. The sample consists of about 900,000 distinct CDR3 sequences, roughly an eighth of them appearing once. On this clonotype itself: What it binds is unknown.

The sample was also reused in another study, on yellow fever vaccine responses in identical twins.

This chain links TRBV3-1 with TRBJ1-1; tentatively, D is TRBD1 (6 bases). The sequenced sample consisted of PBMCs. The sequence was collected from a woman aged 18-29 years in good health. CDR3 coding DNA: TGTGCCAGCAGCCAAAAGATGCCCTGGTCAGGGGACACTGAAGCTTTCTTT. This translates into CASSQKMPWSGDTEAFF.